The 30 T cell receptor beta chains below come from one sample, sequenced in a study of OX40 agonist ivuxolimab in advanced cancers. TCRdb's copy holds only in-frame clones and misses some; the assay was immunoSEQ multiplex PCR. The sample carries tens of thousands of clones, more than 75% recorded once. Sequenced here: CD4+ or CD8+ T cells sorted from blood, sampled in a trial of the OX40 agonist ivuxolimab. Source of these receptors: an adult with an advanced solid tumor such as melanoma, head and neck, liver or kidney cancer.

The genes are TRBV29-1 and TRBJ1-4; D gene uncertain. The CDR3 extends over 12 amino acids. Trimming took 4 bases from V and 4 from J, leaving 7 bases between them. Germline V gives CDR1 SQVTM, CDR2 ANQGSEA. CDR3 region: CSVVLGNEKLFF. CDR3 DNA: TGCAGCGTTGTGTTGGGTAATGAAAAACTGTTTTTT.

This clone was seen repeatedly, ten times or more. V and J are TRBV4-1 and TRBJ2-1, with D tentatively TRBD1 (6 bases). Germline CDR1 is MGHRA and CDR2 is YSYEKL. With 4 bases removed from V and 4 bases from J, the gap between germline ends came to 8 bases. The CDR3 extends over 13 amino acids. This chain's CDR3 is CASSPGQYNEQFF. The CDR3 coding sequence is TGCGCCAGCAGCCCCGGACAGTACAATGAGCAGTTCTTC.

In this sample, this clone turned up a few times. This chain's CDR3 is CASSLEAGLLYGYTF. In DNA, the CDR3 is TGTGCCAGCAGCTTGGAAGCGGGTCTCCTCTATGGCTACACCTTC. This chain joins TRBV5-6 and TRBJ1-2; no firm D call. V shed 0 bases and J shed 4 bases, with 13 bases lying between them. In germline, CDR1 is SGHDT, CDR2 YYEEEE. The CDR3 is 15 amino acids.

The V call is TRBV2, the J call TRBJ2-2; D remains ambiguous. The CDR3 has 14 residues. CDR1 and CDR2 (germline): SNHLY, FYNNEI. V was cut by 0 bases and J by 3 bases, with 5 bases left in between. The CDR3, as DNA: TGTGCCAGCAGTGAAGCACTATACACCGGGGAGCTGTTTTTT. Protein: CASSEALYTGELFF.

The chain has TRBV5-8 and TRBJ2-7; TRBD1 is a possible D gene (6 bases). V gave up 3 bases and J gave up 3 bases, with 16 bases separating them. CDR3 length equals 15 residues. CDR1 SGHTS and CDR2 YDEGEE come from the germline V gene. The CDR3 spells CASSSSPGQVYEQYF. The DNA for the CDR3 is TGTGCCAGCAGCTCATCCCCGGGACAAGTCTACGAGCAGTACTTC.

The chain combines TRBV28 with TRBJ1-1; unclear D gene. V lost 7 bases, J lost 4 bases, and 10 bases lay in between. Germline-derived CDR1 and CDR2 are MDHEN and SYDVKM. This CDR3 is 12 amino acids long. The CDR3 spells CASKELSTEAFF. CDR3 sequence (DNA): TGTGCCAGCAAAGAGTTAAGCACTGAAGCTTTCTTT.

This clone was picked up one time. The CDR3 DNA reads as TGTGCCAGCAGCTTAGGGGGGGTGGAAGAGACCCAGTACTTC. This encodes CASSLGGVEETQYF. This sequence joins TRBV13 and TRBJ2-5; D may be TRBD1 or TRBD2 (5 bases each). CDR1 is PRHDT and CDR2 is FYEKMQ in the germline V gene (reference sequence). CDR3 length: 14 amino acids. V was cut by 0 bases and J by 3 bases, with 8 bases left in between.

This rearrangement joins TRBV14 to TRBJ1-1; 7 bases fit TRBD1. CDR3 length equals 12 residues. The germline CDR1 and CDR2 sequences are SGHDN and FVKESK. The trim removed 6 bases at V and 6 bases at J, leaving 4 bases unmatched. CDR3 in amino acids: CASRGQTAEAFF. For the CDR3, the DNA is TGTGCCAGCAGGGGACAGACCGCTGAAGCTTTCTTT.

CDR3 residues: CASSHSLGQETQYF. The CDR3 DNA follows: TGTGCCAGCAGCCACAGCTTGGGCCAAGAGACCCAGTACTTC. The chain recombines TRBV27 with TRBJ2-5; D uncertain. The CDR3 length is 14 residues. The germline CDR1 and CDR2 sequences are MNHEY and SMNVEV (reference sequence). Trimming took off 6 bases at V and 1 base at J, with 12 bases between the two ends.

The rearrangement uses TRBV9 and TRBJ1-2; D is ambiguous. V was shortened by 0 bases and J by 7 bases, with 7 bases between the two germline ends. Germline CDR1 SGDLS, CDR2 YYNGEE. CDR3 size: 12 residues. CDR3 DNA: TGTGCCAGCAGCGTAGGGGTTCGTGGCTACACCTTC. Translating gives CASSVGVRGYTF.

The genes are TRBV5-1 and TRBJ2-7, with unresolved D. Germline-derived CDR1 and CDR2 are SGHRS and YFSETQ. V was pared by 3 bases and J by 6 bases, with 7 bases between. The CDR3 spans 11 residues. The CDR3 is CASSSPTEQYF. For the CDR3, the DNA is TGCGCCAGCAGCTCCCCAACCGAGCAGTACTTC.

This sequence joins TRBV13 and TRBJ2-7, with 9 bases identical to TRBD1. CDR1 PRHDT and CDR2 FYEKMQ come from the germline V gene (reference sequence). With 5 bases clipped from V and 3 bases from J, the junction kept 8 bases outside the gene matches. CDR3 length: 15 residues. The CDR3 nucleotides are TGTGCCAGCAGCCCGGGGACAGGGTGGTTCTACGAGCAGTACTTC. It encodes CASSPGTGWFYEQYF. Supplemented by reference TRBV13 and TRBJ2-7, the full variable domain reads AAGVIQSPRHLIKEKRETATLKCYPIPRHDTVYWYQQGPGQDPQFLISFYEKMQSDKGSIPDRFSAQQFSDYHSELNMSSLELGDSALYFCASSPGTGWFYEQYFGPGTRLTVT.

J is TRBJ2-7 and V is TRBV27; TRBD1 might be the D (6 bases). V lost 6 bases and J lost 5, with 17 bases in between. Germline values: CDR1 MNHEY, CDR2 SMNVEV (reference sequence). The CDR3 is 14 residues long. The CDR3 DNA reads TGTGCCAGCAGGGGCAGGGGTGAGCGGCACGAGCAGTACTTC. It translates to CASRGRGERHEQYF.

This chain links TRBV27 with TRBJ1-6, with a tentative D call TRBD1 (5 bases). V lost 0 bases, J lost 7 bases, and 7 bases lay in between. This CDR3 region has 14 residues. CDR1 and CDR2 from the germline V gene are MNHEY and SMNVEV (reference sequence). DNA of the CDR3: TGTGCCAGCAGTTTATCGGGGCTAAATTCACCCCTCCACTTT. Protein sequence: CASSLSGLNSPLHF.

The chain recombines TRBV6-4 with TRBJ2-6, with D unclear. This CDR3 has 14 residues. V lost 6 bases to trimming and J lost 0 bases, with 6 bases between them. CDR1 and CDR2 (germline): MRHNA, SNTAGT. The CDR3 DNA follows: TGTGCCAGCAGCAGATACTCTGGGGCCAACGTCCTGACTTTC. The encoded protein is CASSRYSGANVLTF.

J is TRBJ1-4 and V is TRBV10-2; a weak D match, TRBD1 (6 bases). V was trimmed by 8 bases and J by 8 bases, leaving 18 bases between them. In germline, CDR1 is WSHSY, CDR2 SAAADI. The CDR3 is 14 amino acids. The CDR3 DNA is TGCGCCAGCGGGGCTAACAGGGCGGGAGAAAAACTGTTTTTT. It codes for CASGANRAGEKLFF.

This rearrangement joins TRBV11-3 to TRBJ2-1; tentatively, D is TRBD1 (6 bases). The germline V gene encodes CDR1 SGHNT and CDR2 YENEEA. CDR3 length: 17 amino acids. Trimming pared 5 bases from V and 5 bases from J, leaving 22 bases between. The CDR3 DNA is TGTGCCAGCAGCCCTCGCTCCTCTCTTCAGGGGCACAATGAGCAGTTCTTC. Translated, it gives CASSPRSSLQGHNEQFF. The full variable domain, rest sourced from reference TRBV11-3 and TRBJ2-1, is EAGVVQSPRYKIIEKKQPVAFWCNPISGHNTLYWYLQNLGQGPELLIRYENEEAVDDSQLPKDRFSAERLKGVDSTLKIQPAELGDSAVYLCASSPRSSLQGHNEQFFGPGTRLTVL.

V gene TRBV29-1 combines with J gene TRBJ2-7; no clear D. The CDR3 has 16 residues. Trimming pared 2 bases from V and 2 bases from J, leaving 19 bases between. Germline-derived CDR1 and CDR2 are SQVTM and ANQGSEA. In DNA, the CDR3 is TGCAGCGTTGAACTTGTTGGCCCACCCGGAGCCTACGAGCAGTACTTC. It encodes CSVELVGPPGAYEQYF.

The rearrangement uses TRBV5-1 and TRBJ2-1; the D is unclear. The CDR3 spans 13 residues. Germline lookup yields CDR1 SGHRS and CDR2 YFSETQ. V gave up 6 bases and J gave up 6 bases, with 13 bases separating them. The CDR3 DNA reads TGCGCCAGCATCCCGGACGGAATCAATGAGCAGTTCTTC. Translation: CASIPDGINEQFF. The complete variable domain, with remaining parts taken from reference TRBV5-1 and TRBJ2-1, reads KAGVTQTPRYLIKTRGQQVTLSCSPISGHRSVSWYQQTPGQGLQFLFEYFSETQRNKGNFPGRFSGRQFSNSRSEMNVSTLELGDSALYLCASIPDGINEQFFGPGTRLTVL.

The rearrangement joins TRBV10-1 to TRBJ1-1, with D perhaps TRBD1 (6 bases). In germline, CDR1 is WNHNN, CDR2 SYGVQD (reference sequence). Between the trimmed V and J ends, which lost 6 bases and 1 base, there was a span of 9 bases. The length of the CDR3 is 13 residues. In DNA form, the CDR3 reads TGCGCCAGCAGCCTAGGGGGGAACACTGAAGCTTTCTTT. Its protein is CASSLGGNTEAFF.

V is TRBV28 and J is TRBJ2-1, with D possibly matching TRBD2 (6 bases). Trimming stripped 3 bases from V and 4 bases from J, with 19 bases between. This CDR3 spans 17 amino acids. Germline V CDR1 and CDR2: MDHEN, SYDVKM. The CDR3, as DNA: TGTGCCAGCAGTTTCCCTCTGGGCGGGGAGTTTTACAATGAGCAGTTCTTC. It specifies CASSFPLGGEFYNEQFF.

DNA for the CDR3: TGTGCCAGCAGTGTGGATTCAGGGGGTATTTCCTATAATTCACCCCTCCACTTT. The encoded protein is CASSVDSGGISYNSPLHF. The chain recombines TRBV27 with TRBJ1-6; TRBD1 matches at 7 bases. Trimming cost V 5 bases and J 1 base; bases outside gene matches: 11. Germline CDR1 is MNHEY and CDR2 is SMNVEV (reference sequence). The CDR3 has 18 amino acids.

The V gene is TRBV5-1, the J gene TRBJ1-1, with unresolved D. Germline V lookup: CDR1 SGHRS, CDR2 YFSETQ. The CDR3 extends over 14 amino acids. V lost 0 bases and J lost 1, with 7 bases in between. Here the CDR3 reads CASSLVQPNTEAFF. The CDR3 coding sequence is TGCGCCAGCAGCTTGGTTCAGCCGAACACTGAAGCTTTCTTT.

The V gene is TRBV2, the J gene TRBJ2-1, with unresolved D. CDR1 and CDR2 (germline): SNHLY, FYNNEI. The CDR3 is 13 amino acids. Trimming cost V 8 bases and J 2 bases, with 10 bases left between them. Written as DNA, the CDR3 is TGTGCCAGCTCGACATGGGCCTACAATGAGCAGTTCTTC. This gives the protein CASSTWAYNEQFF.

V is TRBV7-8 and J is TRBJ1-2; D is perhaps TRBD1 (5 bases). From germline, CDR1 is SGHVS and CDR2 FQNEAQ. The V end lost 5 bases, the J end lost 7 bases, and 17 bases lay between the germline ends. This CDR3 spans 14 amino acids. Here the CDR3 reads CASSPTGGGGGYTF. DNA for the CDR3: TGTGCCAGCAGCCCCACAGGCGGGGGTGGTGGCTACACCTTC.

CDR3 sequence: CAITASGGAEQFF. Here the CDR3 DNA reads TGTGCCATCACGGCTTCAGGGGGCGCTGAGCAGTTCTTC. The J gene is TRBJ2-1, the V gene TRBV10-3, with 8 bases that match TRBD1. Trimming cost V 7 bases and J 9 bases; bases outside gene matches: 8. Germline CDR1 is ENHRY and CDR2 is SYGVKD. The CDR3 has 13 amino acids.

This clone was counted between two and nine times. The CDR3 DNA reads TGTGCCAGCAGAGCGGGGAGCATCTCCTACGAGCAGTACTTC. Protein sequence: CASRAGSISYEQYF. The chain carries TRBV27 and TRBJ2-7, with 7 bases matching TRBD2. The germline V gene encodes CDR1 MNHEY and CDR2 SMNVEV (reference sequence). Trimming took 6 bases from V and 0 from J; bases not matched to a gene: 5. CDR3 size: 14 residues.

This clone was seen only once. The V call is TRBV21-1, the J call TRBJ2-5; the D call of TRBD2 is as the table states it, not checked on the DNA. TRBV21-1 is assigned pseudogene status. The CDR3 spans 14 residues. CDR3 nucleotide sequence: TGTGCCAGCGGGAGGGACAACATCTGGGTGGCCCAGTACTTC. Its protein is CASGRDNIWVAQYF.

This chain joins TRBV27 and TRBJ1-4; D might be TRBD1 (5 bases). There are 16 residues in the CDR3. Trimming left V 5 bases short and J 7 bases short, with 20 bases between. Germline loops: CDR1 MNHEY, CDR2 SMNVEV (reference sequence). DNA of the CDR3: TGTGCCAGCAGTCCCCAGGGACGGCTCTGGGCTGAAAAACTGTTTTTT. Translation: CASSPQGRLWAEKLFF.

The chain links TRBV7-8 to TRBJ1-4, with TRBD1 identical over 9 bases. Looked up from germline, CDR1 is SGHVS and CDR2 is FQNEAQ. Trimming cost V 5 bases and J 0 bases; bases outside gene matches: 4. The CDR3 totals 16 residues. CDR3 bases: TGTGCCAGCAGCGGGACAGGGCCCCCAACTAATGAAAAACTGTTTTTT. Translated, it gives CASSGTGPPTNEKLFF. Filled out from reference TRBV7-8 and TRBJ1-4, the complete variable domain reads GAGVSQSPRYKVAKRGQDVALRCDPISGHVSLFWYQQALGQGPEFLTYFQNEAQLDKSGLPSDRFFAERPEGSVSTLKIQRTQQEDSAVYLCASSGTGPPTNEKLFFGSGTQLSVL.